The T cell receptor beta chain described here comes from a study of control samples from healthy donors and cancer patients. The CDR3 contains 16 residues. Germline V gives CDR1 SGHRS, CDR2 YFSETQ. J lost 5 bases, V lost 0 bases, and 9 bases had no gene match. The assay was immunoSEQ multiplex PCR, and TCRdb's table has in-frame clones only and misses some. The sample includes about 120,000 clones, roughly 88% of them seen just once. The TCR originated in a man aged 35-49 years in good health. The genes are TRBV5-1 and TRBJ1-2; 8 bases are a match to TRBD1. The sequencing input was blood. CDR3 protein: CASSLAGQGSFYGYTF. The CDR3 DNA reads TGCGCCAGCAGCTTGGCTGGACAGGGATCATTTTATGGCTACACCTTC.